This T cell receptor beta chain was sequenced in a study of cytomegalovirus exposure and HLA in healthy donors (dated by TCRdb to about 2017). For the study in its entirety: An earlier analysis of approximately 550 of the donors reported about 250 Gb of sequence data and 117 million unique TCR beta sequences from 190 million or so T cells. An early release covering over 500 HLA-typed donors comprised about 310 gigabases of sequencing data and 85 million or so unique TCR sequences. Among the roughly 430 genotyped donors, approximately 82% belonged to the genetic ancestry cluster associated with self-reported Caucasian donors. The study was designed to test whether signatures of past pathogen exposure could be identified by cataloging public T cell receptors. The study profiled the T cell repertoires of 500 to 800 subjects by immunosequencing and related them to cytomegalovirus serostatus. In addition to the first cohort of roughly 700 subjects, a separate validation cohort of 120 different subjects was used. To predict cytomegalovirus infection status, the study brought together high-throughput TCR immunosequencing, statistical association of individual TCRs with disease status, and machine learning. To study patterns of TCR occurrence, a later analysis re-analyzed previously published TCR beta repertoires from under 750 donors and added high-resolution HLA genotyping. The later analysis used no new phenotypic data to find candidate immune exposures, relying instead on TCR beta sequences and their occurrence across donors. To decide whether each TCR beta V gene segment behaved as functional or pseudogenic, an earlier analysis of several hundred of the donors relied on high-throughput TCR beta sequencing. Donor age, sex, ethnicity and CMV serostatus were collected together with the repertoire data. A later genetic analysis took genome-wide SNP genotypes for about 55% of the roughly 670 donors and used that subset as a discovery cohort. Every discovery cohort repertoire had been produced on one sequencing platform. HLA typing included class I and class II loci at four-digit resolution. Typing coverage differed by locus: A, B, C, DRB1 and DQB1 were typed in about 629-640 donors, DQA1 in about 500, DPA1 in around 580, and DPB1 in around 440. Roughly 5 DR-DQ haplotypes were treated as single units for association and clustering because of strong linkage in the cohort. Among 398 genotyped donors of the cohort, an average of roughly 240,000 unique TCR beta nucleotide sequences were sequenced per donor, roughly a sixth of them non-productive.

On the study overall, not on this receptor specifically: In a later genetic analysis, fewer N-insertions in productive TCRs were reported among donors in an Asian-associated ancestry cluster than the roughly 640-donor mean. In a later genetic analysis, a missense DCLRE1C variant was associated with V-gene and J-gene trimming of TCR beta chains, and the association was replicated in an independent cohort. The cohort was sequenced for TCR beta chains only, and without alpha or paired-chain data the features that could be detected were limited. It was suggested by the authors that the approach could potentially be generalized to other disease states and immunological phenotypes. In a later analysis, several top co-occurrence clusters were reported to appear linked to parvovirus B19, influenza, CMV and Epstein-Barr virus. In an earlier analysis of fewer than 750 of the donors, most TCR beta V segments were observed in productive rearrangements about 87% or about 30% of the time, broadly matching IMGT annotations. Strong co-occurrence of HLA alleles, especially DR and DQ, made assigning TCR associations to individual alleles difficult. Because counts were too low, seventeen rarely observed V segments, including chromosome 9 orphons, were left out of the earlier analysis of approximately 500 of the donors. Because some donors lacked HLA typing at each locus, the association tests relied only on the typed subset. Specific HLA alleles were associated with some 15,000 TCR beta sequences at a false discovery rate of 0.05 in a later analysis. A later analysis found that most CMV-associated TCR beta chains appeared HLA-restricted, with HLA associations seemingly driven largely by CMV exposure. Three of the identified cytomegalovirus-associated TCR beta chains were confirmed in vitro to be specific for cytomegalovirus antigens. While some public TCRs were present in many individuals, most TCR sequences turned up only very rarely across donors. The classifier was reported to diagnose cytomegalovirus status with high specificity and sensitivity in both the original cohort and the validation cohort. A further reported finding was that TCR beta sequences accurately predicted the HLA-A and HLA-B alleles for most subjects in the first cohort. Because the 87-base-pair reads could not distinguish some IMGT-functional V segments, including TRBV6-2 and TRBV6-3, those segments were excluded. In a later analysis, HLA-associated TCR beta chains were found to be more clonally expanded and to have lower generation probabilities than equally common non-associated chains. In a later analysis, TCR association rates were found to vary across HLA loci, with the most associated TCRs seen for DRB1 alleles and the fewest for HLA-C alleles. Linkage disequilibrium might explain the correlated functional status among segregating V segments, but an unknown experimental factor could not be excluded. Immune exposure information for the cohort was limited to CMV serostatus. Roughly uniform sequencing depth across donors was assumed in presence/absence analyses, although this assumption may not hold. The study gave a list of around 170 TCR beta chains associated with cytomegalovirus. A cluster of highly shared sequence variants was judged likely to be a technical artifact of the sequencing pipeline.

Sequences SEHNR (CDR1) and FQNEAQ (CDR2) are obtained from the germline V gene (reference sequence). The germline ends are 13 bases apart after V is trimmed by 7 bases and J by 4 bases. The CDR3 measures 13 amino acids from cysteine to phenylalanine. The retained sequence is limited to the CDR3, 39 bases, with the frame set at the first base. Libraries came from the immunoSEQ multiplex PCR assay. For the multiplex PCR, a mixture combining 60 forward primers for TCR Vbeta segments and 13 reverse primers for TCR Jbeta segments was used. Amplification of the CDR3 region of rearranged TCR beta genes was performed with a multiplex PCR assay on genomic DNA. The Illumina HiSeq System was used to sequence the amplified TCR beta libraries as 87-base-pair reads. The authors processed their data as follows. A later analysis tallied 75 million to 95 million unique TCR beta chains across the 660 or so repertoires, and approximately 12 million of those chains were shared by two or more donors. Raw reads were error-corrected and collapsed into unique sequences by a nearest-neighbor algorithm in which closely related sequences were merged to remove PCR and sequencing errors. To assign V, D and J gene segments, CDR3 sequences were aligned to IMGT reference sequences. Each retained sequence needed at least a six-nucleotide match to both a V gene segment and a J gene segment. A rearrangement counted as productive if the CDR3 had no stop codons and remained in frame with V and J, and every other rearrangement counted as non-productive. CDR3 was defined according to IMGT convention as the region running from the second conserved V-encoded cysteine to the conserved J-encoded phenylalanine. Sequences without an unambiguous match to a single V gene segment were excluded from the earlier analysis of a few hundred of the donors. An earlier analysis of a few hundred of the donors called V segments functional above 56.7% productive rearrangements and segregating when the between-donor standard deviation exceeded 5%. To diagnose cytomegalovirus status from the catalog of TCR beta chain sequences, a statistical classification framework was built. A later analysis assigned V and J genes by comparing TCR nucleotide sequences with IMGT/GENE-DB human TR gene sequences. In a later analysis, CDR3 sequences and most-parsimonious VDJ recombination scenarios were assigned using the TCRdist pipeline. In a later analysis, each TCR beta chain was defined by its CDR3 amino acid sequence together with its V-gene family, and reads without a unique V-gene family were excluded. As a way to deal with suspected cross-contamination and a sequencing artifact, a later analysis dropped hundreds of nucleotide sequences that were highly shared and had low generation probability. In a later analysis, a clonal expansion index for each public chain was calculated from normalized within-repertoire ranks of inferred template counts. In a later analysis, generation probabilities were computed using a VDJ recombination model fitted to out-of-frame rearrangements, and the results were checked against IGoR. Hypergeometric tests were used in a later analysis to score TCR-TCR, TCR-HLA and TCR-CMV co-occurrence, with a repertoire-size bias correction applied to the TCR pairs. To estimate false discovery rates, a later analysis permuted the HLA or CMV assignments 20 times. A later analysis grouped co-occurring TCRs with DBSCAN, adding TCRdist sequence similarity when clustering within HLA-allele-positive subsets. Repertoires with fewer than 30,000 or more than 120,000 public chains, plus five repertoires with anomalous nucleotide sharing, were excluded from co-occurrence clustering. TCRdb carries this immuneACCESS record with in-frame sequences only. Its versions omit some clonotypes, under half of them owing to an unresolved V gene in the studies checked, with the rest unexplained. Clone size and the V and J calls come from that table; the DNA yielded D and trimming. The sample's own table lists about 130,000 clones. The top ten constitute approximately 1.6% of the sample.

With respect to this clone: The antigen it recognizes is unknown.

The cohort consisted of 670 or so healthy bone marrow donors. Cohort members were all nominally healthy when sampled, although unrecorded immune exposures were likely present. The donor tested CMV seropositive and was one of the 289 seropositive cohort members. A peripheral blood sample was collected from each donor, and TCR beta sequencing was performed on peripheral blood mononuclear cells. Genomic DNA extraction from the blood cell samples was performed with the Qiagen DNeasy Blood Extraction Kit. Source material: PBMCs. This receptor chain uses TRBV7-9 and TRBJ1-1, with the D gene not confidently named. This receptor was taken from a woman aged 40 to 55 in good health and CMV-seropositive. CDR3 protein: CASTFSPSTEAFF. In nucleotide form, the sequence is TGTGCCAGCACCTTTAGCCCCTCCACTGAAGCTTTCTTT.